A single sample gave rise to the 27 T cell receptor beta chains below, sequenced in a study of CD4 and CD8 cells across lung adenocarcinoma regions. Each CDR3 protein is one row after TCRdb ran MiXCR on the PCR reads. The repertoire holds some 10,000 distinct CDR3 sequences, with approximately 50% as singletons. What was sequenced was CD8+ T cells from the margin of a lung tumor. The receptors shown here come from a male donor with lung adenocarcinoma. The CD4 and CD8 labels of this study may be unreliable.

This clonotype showed up just once. The chain has TRBV18 and TRBJ2-5; the match to TRBD2 covers 13 bases. Germline CDR1 reads KGHSH; CDR2 reads LQKENI. CDR3 length: 16 amino acids. V gave up 5 bases and J gave up 4 bases; unmatched junction bases: 7. For the CDR3, the DNA is TGTGCCAGCTCAAGGGGACTAGCGGGAATCGGAGAGACCCAGTACTTC. Its protein product is CASSRGLAGIGETQYF.

This chain connects TRBV18 to TRBJ2-1; no firm D call. Germline CDR1 KGHSH, CDR2 LQKENI. CDR3 length equals 14 residues. Trimming took 6 bases from V and 4 from J, leaving 13 bases between them. The CDR3 protein is CASSHEDGYNEQFF. Here the CDR3 DNA reads TGTGCCAGCTCGCATGAGGACGGGTACAATGAGCAGTTCTTC.

This clonotype was seen once. One end of the junction varies from germline; a read error may be responsible. This chain links TRBV6-1 with TRBJ2-3, with a possible D match to TRBD2 (5 bases). Germline V gives CDR1 MNHNS, CDR2 SASEGT. The CDR3 is 15 residues long. The CDR3 region has the DNA TGTGCCAGCAGCCTTGAAGGCGTCCTTCGGGGTCCGCAGTATTTC. Its protein is CASSLEGVLRGPQYF.

The chain couples TRBV24-1 to TRBJ2-3; D unclear. CDR1 KGHDR and CDR2 SFDVKD come from the germline V gene. The CDR3 is 17 amino acids. Trimming shortened V by 0 bases and J by 9 bases, and 21 bases separated the two germline ends. This chain's CDR3 is CATSDLPSRVGNETQYF. The DNA for the CDR3 is TGTGCCACCAGTGATTTGCCTTCTCGGGTAGGGAACGAGACGCAGTATTTT.

CDR3 residues: CASSLYGGGNEQFF. CDR3 DNA: TGCGCCAGCAGCTTGTATGGGGGAGGCAATGAGCAGTTCTTC. The chain combines TRBV5-1 with TRBJ2-1; D possibly corresponds to TRBD2 (6 bases). V lost 1 base and J 6 bases, leaving 11 bases between the germline ends. There are 14 residues in the CDR3. CDR1 is SGHRS and CDR2 is YFSETQ in the germline V gene.

The rearrangement uses TRBV7-3 and TRBJ2-1; 7 nucleotides line up with TRBD2. V lost 4 bases, J lost 3 bases, and 9 bases stayed unmatched. Germline values: CDR1 SGHTA, CDR2 FQGTGA. There are 16 residues in the CDR3. CDR3 amino acids: CASSSGRGVYYNEQFF. In nucleotides, the CDR3 is TGTGCCAGCAGCTCTGGACGGGGGGTTTACTACAATGAGCAGTTCTTC.

This rearrangement joins TRBV5-1 to TRBJ2-5; 12 positions agree with TRBD2. The V segment lost 4 bases and the J segment 5 bases; nucleotides outside the gene matches: 3. The CDR3 runs to 14 residues. Germline assignment: CDR1 SGHRS and CDR2 YFSETQ. CDR3 nucleotide sequence: TGCGCCAGCAGCATCCTAGCGGGGGGGGAGACCCAGTACTTC. Amino acids: CASSILAGGETQYF.

In the case of this clonotype: The conserved phenylalanine or tryptophan is not found at the CDR3 terminus, so this likely reflects a read error. This chain joins TRBV25-1 and TRBJ2-5, with 14 bases identical to TRBD2. Judging by the DNA end, TRBJ2-1 fits better; the J call may be wrong. CDR3 length: 14 residues. The germline CDR1 and CDR2 sequences are MGHDK and SYGVNS. CDR3 coding DNA: TGTGCCAGCGGACTAGCGGGGGGACAAGAGACCCAGTTCTCG. Encoded protein: CASGLAGGQETQFS.

This rearrangement joins TRBV6-1 to TRBJ2-1, with D possibly being TRBD1 (6 bases). This CDR3 has 13 amino acids. The V end was cut by 8 bases, the J end by 12 bases, with 20 bases between. The germline V gene encodes CDR1 MNHNS and CDR2 SASEGT. CDR3 amino acids: CASPRDTPHSQFF. The CDR3 DNA sequence: TGTGCCAGCCCCCGGGACACCCCACATTCGCAGTTCTTC.

This clonotype was counted only a few times. V usage is TRBV5-5 and J usage is TRBJ2-7, with TRBD2 matching 9 bases. The CDR3 has 14 residues. Germline-derived CDR1 and CDR2 are SGHKS and YYEKEE (reference sequence). The V segment lost 1 base and the J segment 2 bases; nucleotides outside the gene matches: 1. CDR3 sequence reads: CASSLLAGPYEQYF. The DNA for the CDR3 is TGTGCCAGCAGCTTGCTAGCGGGGCCCTACGAGCAGTACTTC. The full variable domain, completed using reference TRBV5-5 and TRBJ2-7, is DAGVTQSPTHLIKTRGQQVTLRCSPISGHKSVSWYQQVLGQGPQFIFQYYEKEERGRGNFPDRFSARQFPNYSSELNVNALLLGDSALYLCASSLLAGPYEQYFGPGTRLTVT.

This clonotype was detected a few times. A junction boundary mismatches the germline segment, possibly from a read error. This chain joins TRBV6-1 and TRBJ2-1; the match to TRBD2 covers 11 bases. The CDR3 extends over 15 amino acids. CDR1 MNHNS and CDR2 SASEGT come from the germline V gene. In DNA form, the CDR3 reads TGTGCCAGCAGTCGATATAGCGGGAGGGCTGGGGAGCAGTTTTTC. It codes for CASSRYSGRAGEQFF.

The chain links TRBV27 to TRBJ2-5; the D is unclear. The germline gives CDR1 MNHEY, CDR2 SMNVEV (reference sequence). Trimming removed 6 bases at V and 9 bases at J, with 17 bases between. The CDR3 runs to 13 residues. The CDR3 bases are TGTGCCAGCAGCGCATTGATCGCTATGCCCCAGTACTTC. Residues: CASSALIAMPQYF.

The V gene is TRBV7-2, the J gene TRBJ2-1, with D perhaps matching TRBD1 (5 bases). The CDR3 has 14 residues. V was shortened by 1 base and J by 10 bases, with 14 bases between the two germline ends. Germline loops: CDR1 SGHTA, CDR2 FQGNSA. The CDR3 region is CASSLGQSSYEQFF. CDR3 nucleotides: TGTGCCAGCAGCTTAGGACAGAGCTCCTACGAGCAGTTCTTC.

This clonotype occurred a few times. The chain recombines TRBV27 with TRBJ1-6; D not certain. The CDR3 runs 13 residues. V lost 6 bases to trimming and J lost 9 bases, with 12 bases between them. The germline gives CDR1 MNHEY, CDR2 SMNVEV (reference sequence). The CDR3 DNA reads as TGTGCCAGCAGCACTACAGTCGGTTCACCCCTCCACTTT. It is translated as CASSTTVGSPLHF.

This clonotype was seen only once. This chain uses TRBV7-2 with TRBJ2-5; TRBD2 matches 9 bases. In germline, CDR1 is SGHTA, CDR2 FQGNSA. This CDR3 is built from 15 residues. V dropped 7 bases and J dropped 2; count of bases not matched to a gene: 8. The CDR3 loop reads CASNPGTSLQETQYF. The CDR3, as DNA: TGTGCCAGCAACCCCGGGACTAGCCTACAAGAGACCCAGTACTTC. The full variable domain, completed using reference TRBV7-2 and TRBJ2-5, is GAGVSQSPSNKVTEKGKDVELRCDPISGHTALYWYRQSLGQGLEFLIYFQGNSAPDKSGLPSDRFSAERTGGSVSTLTIQRTQQEDSAVYLCASNPGTSLQETQYFGPGTRLLVL.

Remarks on this clonotype: The junction does not match germline at one end; this may be a read error. The J gene is TRBJ2-3, the V gene TRBV6-5, with D perhaps TRBD1 or TRBD2 (5 bases each). Germline CDR1 is MNHEY and CDR2 is SVGAGI. The CDR3 is 16 amino acids. CDR3 region: CASSYSGSTGPDAQFF. CDR3 sequence (DNA): TGTGCCAGCAGTTACTCGGGGAGCACGGGGCCAGATGCGCAGTTCTTT.

This clonotype showed up just a few times. The rearrangement joins TRBV6-5 to TRBJ2-1; 10 bases agree with TRBD2. CDR3 size: 15 residues. The germline V gene encodes CDR1 MNHEY and CDR2 SVGAGI. V trimming: 4 bases; J trimming: 3 bases; junction bases outside the gene matches: 3. CDR3 coding DNA: TGTGCCAGCAGTTTAGCGGGAGGCGGCTACAATGAGCAGTTCTTC. Its translation is CASSLAGGGYNEQFF.

The chain carries TRBV7-6 and TRBJ2-7; D gene unclear. Germline values: CDR1 SGHVS, CDR2 FNYEAQ. The CDR3 has 16 amino acids. Trimming pared 2 bases from V and 1 base from J, leaving 15 bases between. The CDR3 DNA sequence: TGTGCCAGCAGCTTAATTAGTCAGGAGAATTCCTACGAGCAGTACTTC. Its protein is CASSLISQENSYEQYF.

The V and J genes are TRBV6-1 and TRBJ2-3; 8 nucleotides match TRBD1. The CDR3 is made up of 14 amino acids. V lost 6 bases to trimming and J lost 4 bases; unmatched junction nucleotides: 6. From germline, CDR1 is MNHNS and CDR2 SASEGT. This CDR3 is CASSGQGWSDTQYF. CDR3 DNA: TGTGCCAGCAGCGGACAGGGATGGTCAGATACGCAGTATTTT.

This clonotype showed up just once. The junction differs from germline at one of its ends, possibly a read error. This rearrangement joins TRBV6-1 to TRBJ2-5, with unresolved D. CDR1 and CDR2 (germline): MNHNS, SASEGT. The CDR3 has 14 amino acids. The CDR3 coding sequence is TGTGCCAGCAGTGGAAGACGTGAATTTGATACGCAGTACTTT. Translated: CASSGRREFDTQYF.

In the case of this clonotype: Because it lacks the conserved phenylalanine or tryptophan at the end, this CDR3 is likely a read error. The limits of the CDR3 on the DNA are not certain, so only TCRdb's listed CDR3 is given. The chain carries TRBV11-1 and TRBJ2-3. Termini included, the CDR3 measures 17 amino acids. Germline CDR1 reads SGHAT; CDR2 reads FQDESV (reference sequence). The CDR3: CAWPNFHIFCRDKVSPC.

The chain couples TRBV25-1 to TRBJ2-1, with D perhaps matching TRBD1 or TRBD2 (5 bases each). With the DNA end fitting TRBJ2-2 better, the J assignment may be wrong. CDR1 is MGHDK, CDR2 SYGVNS, per germline. The CDR3 covers 12 residues. The CDR3 bases are TGTGCCAGCAGCGAGGGGACGGGTGAGCTGTTTTTT. Translating it yields CASSEGTGELFF.

In regard to this clonotype: This CDR3 fails to terminate in the conserved phenylalanine or tryptophan, so it likely reflects a read error. J is TRBJ2-5 and V is TRBV6-1; 7 bases fit TRBD2. Germline V gene lookup returns CDR1 MNHNS and CDR2 SASEGT. V was pared by 0 bases and J by 5 bases, with 6 bases of the junction left unmatched. The CDR3 runs to 15 residues. Here the CDR3 DNA reads TGTGCCAGCAGTGAAGCAACTGGGAGGGTTGAGACCCAGTACTCG. Translation gives CASSEATGRVETQYS.

The chain joins TRBV6-1 to TRBJ1-2; no firm D call. CDR1 is MNHNS and CDR2 is SASEGT in the germline V gene. The ends were cut back, 5 bases at V and 0 bases at J, with 22 bases in the middle. The CDR3 is 18 amino acids. The CDR3 DNA reads as TGTGCCAGCAGTCCTATGGACCGGACCTTGGGGTCTAACTATGGCTACACCTTC. Translated: CASSPMDRTLGSNYGYTF.

The sample holds one count of this clonotype. V usage is TRBV27 and J usage is TRBJ1-6, with a possible D match to TRBD1 (6 bases). The V end was cut by 6 bases, the J end by 19 bases, with 19 bases between. CDR3 length equals 12 residues. Per the germline V gene, CDR1 is MNHEY and CDR2 is SMNVEV (reference sequence). This CDR3 is CASSRTVHEQHF. Written as DNA, the CDR3 is TGTGCCAGCAGCCGGACAGTCCACGAGCAGCACTTT.

About this clonotype itself: Relative to the germline gene, one junction end is altered; a read error may explain this. The chain carries TRBV5-5 and TRBJ2-1; no reliable D call. The CDR3 has 16 amino acids. Germline CDR1 is SGHKS and CDR2 is YYEKEE (reference sequence). CDR3 in amino acids: CASISQPVPSHTVWAF. As DNA, the CDR3 is TGTGCCAGCATAAGCCAACCTGTTCCTTCCCACACCGTCTGGGCCTTC.

This clonotype was counted only a few times. The junction shows a germline mismatch at one end, possibly a read error. The J gene is TRBJ2-1, the V gene TRBV6-1; maybe TRBD2 (5 bases). The CDR3 runs to 15 residues. Germline lookup yields CDR1 MNHNS and CDR2 SASEGT. CDR3 loop: CASRVAVSSNGELFF. The DNA of the CDR3 is TGTGCCAGCAGGGTGGCAGTGTCGTCCAACGGGGAGCTGTTCTTC.